The present T cell receptor beta chain was sequenced within a study of T cell responses to AZD1222 COVID-19 vaccine. Findings and caveats of the study: All repertoire sampling was performed exclusively after the peak T cell response. Spike-specific TCR breadth and depth grew following two AZD1222 doses. Donors in the cohort were predominantly white British and more often female, and clonal diversity was possibly underestimated. At baseline, just six AZD1222 recipients tested seropositive.

This clone was counted a few times. Its antigen is not identified. This CDR3 has 17 amino acids. Germline V gives CDR1 MNHEY, CDR2 SVGEGT. The V end was cut by 6 bases, the J end by 0 bases, with 18 bases between. Assay: immunoSEQ multiplex PCR; the TCRdb copy retains only in-frame clones and omits some. Among some 84,000 clones listed, 80% to 90% were seen once. Specimen: peripheral blood, collected 28 days after the second AZD1222 dose. This TCR was sampled from an adult who received the AZD1222 COVID-19 vaccine. V and J are TRBV6-2 or TRBV6-3 and TRBJ1-5; D unclear. CDR3 nucleotides: TGTGCCAGCAGCCGGGGAGGGCTCAGTAATAGCAATCAGCCCCAGCATTTT. Amino acids: CASSRGGLSNSNQPQHF.